Shown below are 27 T cell receptor beta chains from a single sample sequenced in a study of blood T cell repertoires in COVID-19. Assay used: immunoSEQ multiplex PCR; TCRdb lists only in-frame clones, some missing. This table has some 120,000 clones, around 76% appearing once. The specimen was peripheral blood. These receptors were collected from a human donor in a cohort sampled during active COVID-19.

This clone was picked up one time. The rearrangement links TRBV3-1 (or the pseudogene TRBV3-2) to TRBJ2-1, with TRBD2 identical over 12 bases. Losses at the gene ends were 4 bases for V and 5 bases for J; bases not matched to a gene: 6. CDR1 is LGHDT and CDR2 is YNNKEL in the germline V gene (reference sequence). The CDR3 runs 16 residues. The CDR3 is CASSLRLAGVDNEQFF. The CDR3 bases are TGTGCCAGCAGCCTACGACTAGCGGGGGTAGACAATGAGCAGTTCTTC.

The genes are TRBV3-1 (or the pseudogene TRBV3-2) and TRBJ2-1; D is possibly TRBD2 (7 bases). The ends were cut back, 4 bases at V and 10 bases at J, with 17 bases in the middle. The germline V gene has CDR1 LGHDT and CDR2 YNNKEL (reference sequence). The CDR3 is 14 amino acids. CDR3 loop: CASSPSGGAGEQFF. The CDR3 DNA sequence: TGTGCCAGCAGCCCGAGTGGGGGGGCGGGGGAGCAGTTCTTC.

The chain has TRBV14 and TRBJ2-7, with D possibly matching TRBD1 (5 bases). Germline V gives CDR1 SGHDN, CDR2 FVKESK. V was trimmed by 4 bases and J by 6 bases, leaving 19 bases between them. There are 15 residues in the CDR3. The CDR3 bases are TGTGCCAGCAGCCCCCTGTCGGCAGGGCAGACCGAGCAGTACTTC. Translation: CASSPLSAGQTEQYF.

This clone came up once. The rearrangement uses TRBV7-9 and TRBJ2-7, with TRBD1 matching 7 bases. The CDR3 consists of 14 residues. The trim removed 4 bases at V and 1 base at J, leaving 4 bases unmatched. Per the germline V gene, CDR1 is SEHNR and CDR2 is FQNEAQ (reference sequence). As DNA, the CDR3 is TGTGCCAGCAGCTCCCCGGGACAGTCCTACGAGCAGTACTTC. Translating gives CASSSPGQSYEQYF.

The rearrangement joins TRBV6-6 to TRBJ1-2; 11 bases match TRBD1. The germline gives CDR1 MNHNY, CDR2 SVGAGI (reference sequence). J was trimmed by 0 bases and V by 6 bases; bases with no gene match: 6. This CDR3 is 16 amino acids long. This chain's CDR3 is CASSPDRGRANYGYTF. For the CDR3, the DNA is TGTGCCAGCAGCCCGGACAGGGGGCGGGCTAACTATGGCTACACCTTC.

The V and J genes are TRBV12-5 and TRBJ1-5, with 10 bases fitting TRBD1. The V gene end was trimmed by 1 base and the J gene end by 5 bases; junction bases not matched to a gene: 2. The CDR3 sequence is 15 residues long. Germline values: CDR1 LGHNT, CDR2 FRNRAP. The CDR3 here is CASGLGTGGDQPQHF. The CDR3 nucleotides are TGTGCTAGTGGTTTGGGGACAGGGGGGGATCAGCCCCAGCATTTT.

The V and J genes are TRBV7-8 and TRBJ1-6; a possible D gene is TRBD1 (6 bases). The CDR3 has 15 residues. CDR1 and CDR2 from the germline V gene are SGHVS and FQNEAQ. The V gene lost 2 bases and the J gene lost 7 bases, with 12 bases spanning the gap. The CDR3 reads CASSLSGGSNSPLHF. DNA for the CDR3: TGTGCCAGCAGCTTATCGGGGGGCTCCAATTCACCCCTCCACTTT.

The CDR3 DNA sequence: TGTGCCAGCAGTTCCGGGACAGGGGGCATCCAGCCCCAGCATTTT. This encodes CASSSGTGGIQPQHF. V gene TRBV27 combines with J gene TRBJ1-5; 12 nucleotides line up with TRBD1. The CDR3 totals 15 residues. V shed 4 bases and J 7 bases; nucleotides not matched to a gene: 5. Germline V gene lookup returns CDR1 MNHEY and CDR2 SMNVEV (reference sequence).

The sample holds many counts of this clone. V gene TRBV30 combines with J gene TRBJ1-6; the D is unclear. The length of the CDR3 is 14 residues. Germline-derived CDR1 and CDR2 are GTSNPN and SVGIG (reference sequence). Trimming stripped 5 bases from V and 0 bases from J, with 8 bases between. The CDR3 spells CAWVGSSYNSPLHF. Written as DNA, the CDR3 is TGTGCCTGGGTGGGGAGCTCCTATAATTCACCCCTCCACTTT.

The V call is TRBV19, the J call TRBJ1-2, with D maybe TRBD1 (6 bases). The V end was cut by 6 bases, the J end by 3 bases, with 20 bases between. Germline assignment: CDR1 LNHDA and CDR2 SQIVND (reference sequence). This CDR3 comprises 16 residues. This chain's CDR3 is CASSPRGHRRDYGYTF. As DNA, the CDR3 is TGTGCCAGTAGCCCCCGGGGACACCGCAGGGACTATGGCTACACCTTC.

This clone was detected ten times or more. The V gene is TRBV30, the J gene TRBJ1-4, with a weak D call TRBD1 (6 bases). The CDR3 loop spans 15 amino acids. The germline V gene encodes CDR1 GTSNPN and CDR2 SVGIG (reference sequence). V lost 2 bases to trimming and J lost 6 bases, with 16 bases between them. CDR3 DNA: TGTGCCTGGAGTAACCATTGGGAGGGGGATGAAAAACTGTTTTTT. Its protein is CAWSNHWEGDEKLFF.

This sequence joins TRBV7-9 and TRBJ2-5; TRBD1 matches 7 bases. Trimming took 5 bases from V and 4 from J; bases not matched to a gene: 7. The length of the CDR3 is 14 residues. CDR1 is SEHNR and CDR2 is FQNEAQ in the germline V gene (reference sequence). The CDR3 protein is CASSPVGGGETQYF. In DNA form, the CDR3 reads TGTGCCAGCAGCCCAGTAGGGGGCGGAGAGACCCAGTACTTC.

The chain couples TRBV2 to TRBJ2-1; no definite D call. V shed 0 bases and J shed 8 bases, with 5 bases lying between them. The germline V gene encodes CDR1 SNHLY and CDR2 FYNNEI. The CDR3 has 12 amino acids. In DNA form, the CDR3 reads TGTGCCAGCAGTGAAGCGCGCGATGAGCAGTTCTTC. This gives the protein CASSEARDEQFF.

The rearrangement joins TRBV2 to TRBJ1-1; a weak D match, TRBD1 (5 bases). This CDR3 is 14 amino acids long. V was trimmed by 3 bases and J by 5 bases, leaving 13 bases between them. The germline V gene encodes CDR1 SNHLY and CDR2 FYNNEI. CDR3 amino acids: CASSDPAGWTEAFF. The CDR3 DNA sequence: TGTGCCAGCAGTGACCCGGCAGGGTGGACTGAAGCTTTCTTT.

This clone occurred once. The rearrangement uses TRBV15 and TRBJ1-5, with D uncertain. The CDR3 has 15 residues. V lost 4 bases to trimming and J lost 4 bases, with 14 bases between them. Germline assignment: CDR1 LNHNV and CDR2 YYDKDF (reference sequence). This chain's CDR3 is CATSKPSLSNQPQHF. The CDR3 DNA reads TGTGCCACCAGCAAGCCCTCTCTTAGTAATCAGCCCCAGCATTTT.

The chain recombines TRBV2 with TRBJ2-5, with 8 positions matching TRBD1. The germline V gene has CDR1 SNHLY and CDR2 FYNNEI. There are 15 residues in the CDR3. Trimming at V came to 1 base and at J to 3 bases, leaving 4 bases not matched to a gene. The CDR3 sequence: CASSEDGTGKETQYF. The CDR3 nucleotides read TGTGCCAGCAGTGAAGACGGGACAGGCAAAGAGACCCAGTACTTC.

This chain's CDR3 is CASSQDGTGGSTDTQYF. The CDR3 DNA is TGTGCCAGCAGCCAAGATGGAACGGGGGGGTCCACAGATACGCAGTATTTT. V usage is TRBV3-1 (or the pseudogene TRBV3-2) and J usage is TRBJ2-3; 8 bases match TRBD2. The CDR3 spans 17 residues. Losses at the gene ends were 0 bases for V and 2 bases for J; bases not matched to a gene: 7. Germline CDR1 LGHDT, CDR2 YNNKEL (reference sequence).

V is TRBV30 and J is TRBJ1-2; TRBD1 agrees at 7 bases. The germline gives CDR1 GTSNPN, CDR2 SVGIG (reference sequence). V was clipped by 2 bases and J by 6 bases; unmatched bases: 6. The CDR3 runs 13 residues. CDR3 region: CAWSRLGTDGYTF. The CDR3 DNA reads TGTGCCTGGAGTCGGTTAGGGACAGATGGCTACACCTTC.

The V call is TRBV2, the J call TRBJ1-5; 11 bases align to TRBD1. Losses at the gene ends were 9 bases for V and 5 bases for J; bases not matched to a gene: 3. This CDR3 region has 13 residues. CDR1 and CDR2 (germline): SNHLY, FYNNEI. As DNA, the CDR3 is TGTGCCAGTACGGGACAGGGGGATCAGCCCCAGCATTTT. As protein: CASTGQGDQPQHF.

The gene calls are TRBV29-1 and TRBJ2-1; the D gene is possibly TRBD2 (6 bases). Trimming removed 6 bases from V and 2 bases from J, with 11 bases in between. The germline CDR1 and CDR2 sequences are SQVTM and ANQGSEA. The CDR3 extends over 13 amino acids. The CDR3 loop is CSVITGAYNEQFF. The CDR3 coding sequence is TGCAGCGTCATCACGGGGGCCTACAATGAGCAGTTCTTC.

The V and J genes are TRBV5-6 and TRBJ1-2; tentatively, D is TRBD1 (6 bases). V was trimmed by 1 base and J by 0 bases, leaving 16 bases between them. The V gene's germline CDR1 is SGHDT and CDR2 YYEEEE. The CDR3 runs to 17 residues. CDR3 in amino acids: CASSLPGQPITNYGYTF. DNA for the CDR3: TGTGCCAGCAGCTTGCCTGGACAGCCCATTACTAACTATGGCTACACCTTC.

This clone has more than one count but fewer than ten. V usage is TRBV5-6 and J usage is TRBJ1-1; 12 bases align to TRBD1. V gave up 6 bases and J gave up 6 bases; unmatched junction bases: 15. In germline, CDR1 is SGHDT, CDR2 YYEEEE. CDR3 length equals 17 residues. The CDR3 reads CASTPGTGGPLTAEAFF. The CDR3 DNA reads as TGTGCCAGCACCCCCGGGACAGGGGGCCCCCTCACGGCTGAAGCTTTCTTT. Combining the CDR3 with reference TRBV5-6 and TRBJ1-1 gives the whole variable domain DAGVTQSPTHLIKTRGQQVTLRCSPKSGHDTVSWYQQALGQGPQFIFQYYEEEERQRGNFPDRFSGHQFPNYSSELNVNALLLGDSALYLCASTPGTGGPLTAEAFFGQGTRLTVV.

This clone was recorded once. V is TRBV19 and J is TRBJ1-2; possible D gene TRBD1, 6 bases. The length of the CDR3 is 12 residues. CDR1 and CDR2 from the germline V gene are LNHDA and SQIVND (reference sequence). Trimming stripped 6 bases from V and 2 bases from J, with 7 bases between. This CDR3 reads CASRTGNYGYTF. In nucleotides, the CDR3 is TGTGCCAGTAGGACAGGAAACTATGGCTACACCTTC. The variable domain in full, with the rest retrieved from reference TRBV19 and TRBJ1-2, is DGGITQSPKYLFRKEGQNVTLSCEQNLNHDAMYWYRQDPGQGLRLIYYSQIVNDFQKGDIAEGYSVSREKKESFPLTVTSAQKNPTAFYLCASRTGNYGYTFGSGTRLTVV.

This clone has just one count. V is TRBV5-4 and J is TRBJ1-4; a possible D gene is TRBD1 (5 bases). Per the germline V gene, CDR1 is SGHNT and CDR2 is YYREEE (reference sequence). The CDR3 has 14 residues. Between the trimmed V and J ends, which lost 2 bases and 4 bases, there was a span of 9 bases. CDR3 sequence: CASSFDRINEKLFF. The CDR3 DNA sequence: TGTGCCAGCAGCTTCGACAGAATTAATGAAAAACTGTTTTTT.

The chain joins TRBV28 to TRBJ1-3; D gene ambiguous. The germline V and J ends were trimmed by 5 bases and 0 bases, with 14 bases remaining between them. CDR1 and CDR2 from the germline V gene are MDHEN and SYDVKM. The CDR3 spans 16 residues. CDR3 loop: CASSPIPAGSGNTIYF. The DNA of the CDR3 is TGTGCCAGCAGTCCCATTCCTGCCGGCTCTGGAAACACCATATATTTT.

The V and J genes are TRBV13 and TRBJ2-7; the match to TRBD2 covers 10 bases. CDR3 length: 16 amino acids. The germline V gene encodes CDR1 PRHDT and CDR2 FYEKMQ (reference sequence). V lost 5 bases and J lost 3; bases outside the gene matches: 10. The CDR3 here is CASSTRTSGYYYEQYF. The DNA of the CDR3 is TGTGCCAGCAGCACCCGGACTAGCGGATACTACTACGAGCAGTACTTC. Full variable domain (missing parts from reference TRBV13 and TRBJ2-7): AAGVIQSPRHLIKEKRETATLKCYPIPRHDTVYWYQQGPGQDPQFLISFYEKMQSDKGSIPDRFSAQQFSDYHSELNMSSLELGDSALYFCASSTRTSGYYYEQYFGPGTRLTVT.

The rearrangement uses TRBV27 and TRBJ2-7; tentative D call: TRBD2 (7 bases). Germline V gives CDR1 MNHEY, CDR2 SMNVEV (reference sequence). The CDR3 runs 19 residues. Trimming left V 5 bases short and J 3 bases short, with 29 bases between. As DNA, the CDR3 is TGTGCCAGCAGTATTTATATGCCTTGGGGGGGCACGTCGGTCTACGAGCAGTACTTC. Translation gives CASSIYMPWGGTSVYEQYF.